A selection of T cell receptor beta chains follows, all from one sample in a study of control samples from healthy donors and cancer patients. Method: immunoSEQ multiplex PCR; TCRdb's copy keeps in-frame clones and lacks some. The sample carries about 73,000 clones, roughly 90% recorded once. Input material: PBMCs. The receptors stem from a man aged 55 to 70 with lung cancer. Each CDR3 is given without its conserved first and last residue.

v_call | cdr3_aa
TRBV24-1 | ATSDSQTGTGNTIY
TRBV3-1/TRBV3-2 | ASSRTAGELF
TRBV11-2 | ASSLPVRVLETQY
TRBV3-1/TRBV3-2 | ASSQDWGQPQH
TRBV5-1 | ASSLVRTAAGEQY
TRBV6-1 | ASSDLWGQNTEAF
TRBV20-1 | SAEKNTEAF
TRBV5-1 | ASSLGGTGSDGYT
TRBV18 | ASSDLTPPYEQY
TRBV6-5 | ASSYGGANNEQF
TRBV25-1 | ASSEWTGYVDTQY
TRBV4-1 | ASSQEARLNLNSPLH
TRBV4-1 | ASSRAGTGLGEQY
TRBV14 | ASSQDLAGTHYDYT
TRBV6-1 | ASSEAGGSNQPQH
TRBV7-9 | ASTRGGGPRNYGYT
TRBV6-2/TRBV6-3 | ASSYAGLGYGYT
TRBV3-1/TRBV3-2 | ASSQDLEAGGGNEQF
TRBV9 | ASTGTLSYGYT
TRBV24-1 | ATSDGELF
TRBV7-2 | ASSWNTVSGNTIY
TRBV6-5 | ASRKGGFNQPQH
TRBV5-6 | ASSLGENTGELF
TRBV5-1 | ASSPPGRNTGELF
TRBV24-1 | ATSPAGTGDNQPQH
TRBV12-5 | ASGLDTAKNIQY
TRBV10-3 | AISEGQGREKLF